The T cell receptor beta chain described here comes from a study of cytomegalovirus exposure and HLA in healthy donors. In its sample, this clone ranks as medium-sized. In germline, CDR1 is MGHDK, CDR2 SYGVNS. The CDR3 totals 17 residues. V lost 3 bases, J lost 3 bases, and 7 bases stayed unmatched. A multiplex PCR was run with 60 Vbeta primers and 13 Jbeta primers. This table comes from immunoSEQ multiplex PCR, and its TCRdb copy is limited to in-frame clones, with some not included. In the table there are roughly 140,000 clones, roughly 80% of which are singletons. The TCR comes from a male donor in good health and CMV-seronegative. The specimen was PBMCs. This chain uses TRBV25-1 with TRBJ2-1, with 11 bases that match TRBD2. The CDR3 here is CASSENSGGAIYNEQFF. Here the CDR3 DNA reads TGTGCCAGCAGTGAGAATAGCGGGGGGGCGATCTACAATGAGCAGTTCTTC.